A single sample gave rise to the 29 T cell receptor beta chains below, sequenced in a study of T cells after posttransplantation cyclophosphamide. Treatment was busulfan-fludarabine conditioning, a marrow graft, and cyclophosphamide on days +3 and +4. Libraries were prepared by immunoSEQ multiplex PCR; TCRdb keeps only in-frame clonotypes and omits some of them. The table shows approximately 5,100 clones, with around 80% occurring only once. Specimen: PBMCs, collected after allogeneic stem cell transplant with posttransplant cyclophosphamide. The receptor source for this set is a male patient between 50 and 60 years old who received an allogeneic stem cell transplant from a related donor and was CMV-positive. Some T cells may arise from the graft donor.

The chain employs TRBV10-3 and TRBJ2-1; D might be TRBD2 (5 bases). Trimming removed 3 bases from V and 10 bases from J, with 7 bases in between. Germline lookup yields CDR1 ENHRY and CDR2 SYGVKD. This CDR3 comprises 11 residues. For the CDR3, the DNA is TGTGCCATCAGTGACCGGGAAGAGCAGTTCTTC. Translated: CAISDREEQFF.

This chain links TRBV18 with TRBJ1-5; TRBD1 matches 9 bases. Germline-derived CDR1 and CDR2 are KGHSH and LQKENI. The ends lost 6 bases at V and 2 bases at J; junction bases unmatched: 8. The CDR3 has 16 amino acids. The CDR3 reads CASSPTGGGGNQPQHF. In DNA, the CDR3 is TGTGCCAGCTCTCCAACAGGGGGCGGGGGCAATCAGCCCCAGCATTTT.

The rearrangement joins TRBV19 to TRBJ2-3; D unclear. Germline CDR1 is LNHDA and CDR2 is SQIVND (reference sequence). The CDR3 is 16 residues long. The V end lost 5 bases, the J end lost 2 bases, and 17 bases lay between the germline ends. The CDR3 loop reads CASSQTTSRSTDTQYF. CDR3 coding DNA: TGTGCCAGTAGTCAGACGACATCCAGATCCACAGATACGCAGTATTTT.

The chain recombines TRBV19 with TRBJ2-5; 8 bases map to TRBD2. Germline CDR1 is LNHDA and CDR2 is SQIVND (reference sequence). The CDR3 covers 16 residues. The J segment lost 1 base and the V segment lost 5 bases, leaving 9 bases of the junction unmatched. The CDR3 is CASSRERGTSQETQYF. The CDR3 DNA reads as TGTGCCAGTAGTCGTGAGCGGGGGACCTCCCAAGAGACCCAGTACTTC. Together with reference TRBV19 and TRBJ2-5, the CDR3 gives the full variable domain: DGGITQSPKYLFRKEGQNVTLSCEQNLNHDAMYWYRQDPGQGLRLIYYSQIVNDFQKGDIAEGYSVSREKKESFPLTVTSAQKNPTAFYLCASSRERGTSQETQYFGPGTRLLVL.

This clone appeared once. V usage is TRBV9 and J usage is TRBJ2-1, with D possibly matching TRBD2 (6 bases). The length of the CDR3 is 15 residues. Germline V CDR1 and CDR2: SGDLS, YYNGEE. Trimming pared 4 bases from V and 3 bases from J, leaving 14 bases between. The chain's CDR3 is CASSPGVGNYNEQFF. As DNA, the CDR3 is TGTGCCAGCAGCCCGGGGGTTGGGAACTACAATGAGCAGTTCTTC.

The chain is built from TRBV27 and TRBJ2-3; D possibly corresponds to TRBD2 (5 bases). V lost 6 bases to trimming and J lost 4 bases, with 14 bases between them. Germline CDR1 MNHEY, CDR2 SMNVEV (reference sequence). The CDR3 length is 14 residues. The CDR3 region is CASRDFGLADTQYF. For the CDR3, the DNA is TGTGCCAGCAGGGATTTCGGACTGGCAGATACGCAGTATTTT.

This clone was detected once. The CDR3 loop reads CASSVGGRDSQPQHF. DNA for the CDR3: TGTGCCAGCAGCGTTGGCGGGAGGGACAGTCAGCCCCAGCATTTT. This chain connects TRBV9 to TRBJ1-5, with TRBD1 identical over 7 bases. The CDR3 is made up of 15 amino acids. Germline loops: CDR1 SGDLS, CDR2 YYNGEE. V lost 2 bases and J lost 6; bases outside the gene matches: 8.

V gene TRBV4-1 combines with J gene TRBJ2-3; 7 bases agree with TRBD2. Germline loops: CDR1 MGHRA, CDR2 YSYEKL. J lost 1 base, V lost 0 bases, and 7 bases had no gene match. CDR3 length: 17 amino acids. The CDR3 sequence is CASSQDGGGSGTDTQYF. The DNA for the CDR3 is TGCGCCAGCAGCCAAGATGGAGGCGGGAGCGGCACAGATACGCAGTATTTT.

The J gene is TRBJ2-2, the V gene TRBV25-1, with D maybe TRBD1 (6 bases). Trimming left V 7 bases short and J 5 bases short, with 11 bases between. This CDR3 spans 13 amino acids. Germline CDR1 MGHDK, CDR2 SYGVNS. CDR3 sequence (DNA): TGTGCCAGCATAGAACAGGGAACCGGGGAGCTGTTTTTT. This codes for CASIEQGTGELFF.

This chain connects TRBV19 to TRBJ2-7; tentative D call: TRBD2 (5 bases). Germline loops: CDR1 LNHDA, CDR2 SQIVND (reference sequence). The V end was cut by 2 bases, the J end by 4 bases, with 15 bases between. The CDR3 sequence is 15 residues long. This CDR3 is CASSITYGVPYEQYF. CDR3 in DNA: TGTGCCAGTAGTATAACCTACGGGGTCCCGTACGAGCAGTACTTC.

The J gene is TRBJ2-2, the V gene TRBV19; D gene ambiguous. Germline assignment: CDR1 LNHDA and CDR2 SQIVND (reference sequence). This CDR3 spans 15 amino acids. Trimming pared 1 base from V and 1 base from J, leaving 7 bases between. The CDR3 sequence: CASSIGRLNTGELFF. The CDR3 DNA sequence: TGTGCCAGTAGTATAGGTCGACTGAACACCGGGGAGCTGTTTTTT.

The chain couples TRBV11-2 to TRBJ2-5; possibly TRBD2 for D (5 bases). This CDR3 is 12 amino acids long. Germline V lookup: CDR1 SGHAT, CDR2 FQNNGV. Trimming stripped 3 bases from V and 5 bases from J, with 7 bases between. The CDR3 coding sequence is TGTGCCAGCAGCTTGATAGCGGAGACCCAGTACTTC. It yields the protein CASSLIAETQYF. The whole variable domain, remainder taken from reference TRBV11-2 and TRBJ2-5, is EAGVAQSPRYKIIEKRQSVAFWCNPISGHATLYWYQQILGQGPKLLIQFQNNGVVDDSQLPKDRFSAERLKGVDSTLKIQPAKLEDSAVYLCASSLIAETQYFGPGTRLLVL.

This clone was counted once. The CDR3 reads CASSLWGLAGGEFSRNEQFF. The DNA of the CDR3 is TGTGCCAGCAGTTTATGGGGCCTAGCGGGAGGAGAGTTTTCAAGGAATGAGCAGTTCTTC. The V gene is TRBV27, the J gene TRBJ2-1, with 11 bases that match TRBD2. V lost 1 base and J lost 7; bases outside the gene matches: 18. CDR3 size: 20 residues. From germline, CDR1 is MNHEY and CDR2 SMNVEV (reference sequence).

This chain joins TRBV20-1 and TRBJ2-7; D call uncertain. The CDR3 totals 11 residues. V lost 4 bases to trimming and J lost 3 bases, with 7 bases between them. Germline V gene data show CDR1 as DFQATT and CDR2 as SNEGSKA (reference sequence). CDR3 in DNA: TGCAGTGCTATCTTTAACTACGAGCAGTACTTC. Translated: CSAIFNYEQYF.

This clone showed up just a few times. The CDR3 loop is CASSQHNTF. Written as DNA, the CDR3 is TGTGCCAGCAGCCAACACAACACCTTC. J is TRBJ1-2 and V is TRBV3-2; the table assigns TRBD1, which was not confirmed against the DNA. TRBV3-2 is reported as a pseudogene. The CDR3 is 9 residues long.

V is TRBV5-1 and J is TRBJ2-1; D is perhaps TRBD2 (6 bases). Germline V lookup: CDR1 SGHRS, CDR2 YFSETQ. This CDR3 has 17 amino acids. V was pared by 4 bases and J by 4 bases, with 21 bases between. The CDR3 is CASSLTGPGDAYNEQFF. In DNA form, the CDR3 reads TGCGCCAGCAGCCTCACCGGTCCGGGAGATGCTTACAATGAGCAGTTCTTC.

The chain is built from TRBV29-1 and TRBJ1-2, with 7 bases aligning to TRBD1. Germline CDR1 and CDR2: SQVTM and ANQGSEA. Unmatched junction bases numbered 1, after V lost 3 bases and J lost 3 bases. CDR3 length: 12 residues. The CDR3 reads CSVDQGDYGYTF. The CDR3, as DNA: TGCAGCGTTGATCAGGGGGACTATGGCTACACCTTC.

A few counts support this clone. The V gene is TRBV30, the J gene TRBJ1-2; 7 nucleotides agree with TRBD1. V lost 0 bases to trimming and J lost 8 bases; unmatched junction nucleotides: 6. Germline CDR1 GTSNPN, CDR2 SVGIG (reference sequence). This CDR3 spans 13 amino acids. CDR3 sequence: CAWSVLRGQGYTF. In DNA form, the CDR3 reads TGTGCCTGGAGTGTCTTGAGGGGGCAAGGCTACACCTTC.

The chain couples TRBV11-2 to TRBJ1-3; no definite D call. Trimming removed 3 bases at V and 0 bases at J, with 9 bases between. From germline, CDR1 is SGHAT and CDR2 FQNNGV. The CDR3 runs 15 residues. The CDR3 loop reads CASSLSQISGNTIYF. For the CDR3, the DNA is TGTGCCAGCAGCTTGTCACAGATCTCTGGAAACACCATATATTTT.

The chain carries TRBV18 and TRBJ2-5; D gene ambiguous. CDR1 and CDR2 from the germline V gene are KGHSH and LQKENI. Trimming left V 9 bases short and J 1 base short, with 18 bases between. There are 15 residues in the CDR3. CDR3 amino acids: CASSQTGGSQETQYF. DNA for the CDR3: TGTGCCAGTTCCCAGACTGGTGGCAGCCAAGAGACCCAGTACTTC.

The rearrangement joins TRBV7-8 to TRBJ2-1; 7 nucleotides line up with TRBD1. The CDR3 covers 16 residues. The germline V gene encodes CDR1 SGHVS and CDR2 FQNEAQ. The J segment lost 0 bases and the V segment lost 4 bases, leaving 6 bases of the junction unmatched. The CDR3 DNA sequence: TGTGCCAGCAGCTCCGGGACAGACGTCTCCTACAATGAGCAGTTCTTC. This translates into CASSSGTDVSYNEQFF.

Worth noting for this clone: The sample contains more than one DNA sequence encoding this CDR3. The chain recombines TRBV7-9 with TRBJ1-6, with D perhaps matching TRBD1 (5 bases). V lost 3 bases to trimming and J lost 6 bases, with 12 bases between them. CDR3 length: 15 amino acids. Germline values: CDR1 SEHNR, CDR2 FQNEAQ (reference sequence). This CDR3 reads CASSFTDSPNSPLHF. DNA for the CDR3: TGTGCCAGCAGCTTTACCGACAGTCCTAATTCACCCCTCCACTTT.

The V and J genes are TRBV11-3 and TRBJ2-5, with 9 bases that match TRBD1. Germline V gene sequence: CDR1 SGHNT, CDR2 YENEEA. The CDR3 totals 14 residues. The junction had 5 bases not matched to a gene; V was cut back by 5 bases and J by 4 bases. CDR3 sequence (DNA): TGTGCCAGCAGCCTGGGACAGGGTGGAGAGACCCAGTACTTC. Its protein product is CASSLGQGGETQYF. Using reference TRBV11-3 and TRBJ2-5 for the parts outside the CDR3, the full variable domain is EAGVVQSPRYKIIEKKQPVAFWCNPISGHNTLYWYLQNLGQGPELLIRYENEEAVDDSQLPKDRFSAERLKGVDSTLKIQPAELGDSAVYLCASSLGQGGETQYFGPGTRLLVL.

This clone was recorded once. The chain recombines TRBV7-8 with TRBJ1-4; perhaps TRBD1 as D (6 bases). Trimming removed 3 bases at V and 6 bases at J, with 14 bases between. There are 15 residues in the CDR3. The germline CDR1 and CDR2 sequences are SGHVS and FQNEAQ. The DNA of the CDR3 is TGTGCCAGCAGCTTTACAGGGCTTTTCGATGAAAAACTGTTTTTT. Its translation: CASSFTGLFDEKLFF. Full variable domain (missing parts from reference TRBV7-8 and TRBJ1-4): GAGVSQSPRYKVAKRGQDVALRCDPISGHVSLFWYQQALGQGPEFLTYFQNEAQLDKSGLPSDRFFAERPEGSVSTLKIQRTQQEDSAVYLCASSFTGLFDEKLFFGSGTQLSVL.

The CDR3 sequence is CASSLAVLHEQFF. In nucleotides, the CDR3 is TGTGCCAGCAGCTTAGCTGTCCTCCATGAGCAGTTCTTC. This chain connects TRBV11-2 to TRBJ2-1, with D uncertain. CDR3 length: 13 amino acids. With 1 base removed from V and 8 bases from J, the gap between germline ends came to 9 bases. CDR1 is SGHAT, CDR2 FQNNGV, per germline.

This clone was seen only a few times. The CDR3 here is CASSSRTGGVNTEAFF. The CDR3 nucleotides read TGTGCCAGCAGTTCCCGGACAGGGGGGGTGAACACTGAAGCTTTCTTT. The chain recombines TRBV6-5 with TRBJ1-1, with 10 bases identical to TRBD1. Losses at the gene ends were 4 bases for V and 0 bases for J; bases not matched to a gene: 5. CDR1 is MNHEY and CDR2 is SVGAGI in the germline V gene. This CDR3 has 16 amino acids.

The gene calls are TRBV18 and TRBJ2-5, with D possibly being TRBD2 (5 bases). Trimming removed 6 bases at V and 5 bases at J, with 13 bases between. This CDR3 is 13 amino acids long. Germline CDR1 and CDR2: KGHSH and LQKENI. CDR3 DNA sequence: TGTGCCAGCTCCCCTCCCTCGGGGGAGACCCAGTACTTC. It codes for CASSPPSGETQYF. Looking up the rest from reference TRBV18 and TRBJ2-5 gives the full variable domain: NAGVMQNPRHLVRRRGQEARLRCSPMKGHSHVYWYRQLPEEGLKFMVYLQKENIIDESGMPKERFSAEFPKEGPSILRIQQVVRGDSAAYFCASSPPSGETQYFGPGTRLLVL.

The CDR3 loop is CASIQGLGTEAFF. In DNA, the CDR3 is TGTGCCAGCATTCAGGGGTTGGGCACTGAAGCTTTCTTT. The chain couples TRBV2 to TRBJ1-1; D is possibly TRBD1 (6 bases). The CDR3 covers 13 residues. Germline V CDR1 and CDR2: SNHLY, FYNNEI. V lost 7 bases, J lost 4 bases, and 13 bases lay in between.

This sequence joins TRBV19 and TRBJ2-3; TRBD1 matches 7 bases. J gave up 2 bases and V 3 bases, and 11 bases lay outside the gene matches. Germline CDR1 and CDR2: LNHDA and SQIVND (reference sequence). The CDR3 has 17 residues. For the CDR3, the DNA is TGTGCCAGTAGTATGGGTCGTGGGACAGTAATCACAGATACGCAGTATTTT. This gives the protein CASSMGRGTVITDTQYF.